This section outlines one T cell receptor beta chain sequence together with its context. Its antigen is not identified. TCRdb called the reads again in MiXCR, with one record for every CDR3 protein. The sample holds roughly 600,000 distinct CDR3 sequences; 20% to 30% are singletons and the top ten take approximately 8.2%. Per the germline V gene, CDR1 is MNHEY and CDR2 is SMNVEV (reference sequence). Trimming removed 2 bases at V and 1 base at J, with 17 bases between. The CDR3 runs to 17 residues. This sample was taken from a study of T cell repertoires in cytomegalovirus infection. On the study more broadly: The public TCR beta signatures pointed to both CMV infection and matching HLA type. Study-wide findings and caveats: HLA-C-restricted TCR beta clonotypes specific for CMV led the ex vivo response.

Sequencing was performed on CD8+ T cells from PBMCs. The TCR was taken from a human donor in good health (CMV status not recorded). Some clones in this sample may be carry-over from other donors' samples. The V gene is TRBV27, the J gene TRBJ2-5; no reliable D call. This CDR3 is CASSLRGRSQLQETQYF. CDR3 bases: TGTGCCAGCAGTTTAAGAGGTCGCAGCCAACTCCAAGAGACCCAGTACTTC.